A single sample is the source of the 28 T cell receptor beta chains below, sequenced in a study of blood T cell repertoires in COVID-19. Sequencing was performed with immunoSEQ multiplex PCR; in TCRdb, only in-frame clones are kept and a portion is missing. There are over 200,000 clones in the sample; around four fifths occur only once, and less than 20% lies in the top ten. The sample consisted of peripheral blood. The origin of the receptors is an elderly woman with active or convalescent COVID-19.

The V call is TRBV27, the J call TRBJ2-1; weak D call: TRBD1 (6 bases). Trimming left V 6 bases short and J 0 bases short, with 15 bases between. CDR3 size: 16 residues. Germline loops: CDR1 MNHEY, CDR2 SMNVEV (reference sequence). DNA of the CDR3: TGTGCCAGCAGACCCGACAGGACTCCCTCCTACAATGAGCAGTTCTTC. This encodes CASRPDRTPSYNEQFF.

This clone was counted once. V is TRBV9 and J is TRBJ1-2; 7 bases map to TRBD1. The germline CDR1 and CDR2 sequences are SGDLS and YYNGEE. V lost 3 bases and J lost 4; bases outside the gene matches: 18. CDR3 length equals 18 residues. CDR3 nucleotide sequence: TGTGCCAGCAGCGGGACAGACTCACTCGGACAGGCTTCCTATGGCTACACCTTC. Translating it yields CASSGTDSLGQASYGYTF.

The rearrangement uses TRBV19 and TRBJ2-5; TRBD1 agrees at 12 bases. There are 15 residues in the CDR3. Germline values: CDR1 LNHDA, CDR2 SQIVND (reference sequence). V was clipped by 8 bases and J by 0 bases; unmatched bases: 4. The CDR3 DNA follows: TGTGCCAGTGGGACAGGGGGCGGTTACCAAGAGACCCAGTACTTC. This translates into CASGTGGGYQETQYF.

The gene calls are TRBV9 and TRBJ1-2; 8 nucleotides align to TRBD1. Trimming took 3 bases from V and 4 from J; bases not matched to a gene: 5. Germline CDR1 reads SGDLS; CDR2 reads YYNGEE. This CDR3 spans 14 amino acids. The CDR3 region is CASSETDRVYGYTF. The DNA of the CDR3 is TGTGCCAGCAGCGAGACGGACAGGGTCTATGGCTACACCTTC.

The CDR3 here is CASSLNSQSGELFF. The CDR3 DNA reads TGCGCCAGCAGCTTGAACAGTCAATCCGGGGAGCTGTTTTTT. The V call is TRBV5-1, the J call TRBJ2-2, with D uncertain. CDR1 and CDR2 (germline): SGHRS, YFSETQ. The germline V and J ends were trimmed by 1 base and 6 bases, with 10 bases remaining between them. This CDR3 spans 14 amino acids.

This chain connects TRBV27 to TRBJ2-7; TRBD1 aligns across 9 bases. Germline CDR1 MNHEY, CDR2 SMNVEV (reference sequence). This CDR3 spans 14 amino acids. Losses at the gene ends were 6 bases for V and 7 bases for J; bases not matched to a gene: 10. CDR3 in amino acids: CASRGTGRKGEQYF. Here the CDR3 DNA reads TGTGCCAGCAGAGGGACAGGGAGAAAGGGGGAGCAGTACTTC.

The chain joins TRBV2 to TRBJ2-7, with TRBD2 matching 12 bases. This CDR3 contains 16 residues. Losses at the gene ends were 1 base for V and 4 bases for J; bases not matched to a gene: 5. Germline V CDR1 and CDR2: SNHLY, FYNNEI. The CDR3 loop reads CASSEVWTSGVYEQYF. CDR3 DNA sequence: TGTGCCAGCAGTGAAGTCTGGACTAGCGGGGTGTACGAGCAGTACTTC.

The CDR3 here is CATSDLRGTQYF. The DNA for the CDR3 is TGTGCCACCAGTGATTTGAGGGGTACCCAGTACTTC. The chain uses TRBV24-1 and TRBJ2-5; tentative D call: TRBD1 (5 bases). V lost 0 bases and J lost 8, with 6 bases in between. The CDR3 contains 12 residues. The germline V gene encodes CDR1 KGHDR and CDR2 SFDVKD.

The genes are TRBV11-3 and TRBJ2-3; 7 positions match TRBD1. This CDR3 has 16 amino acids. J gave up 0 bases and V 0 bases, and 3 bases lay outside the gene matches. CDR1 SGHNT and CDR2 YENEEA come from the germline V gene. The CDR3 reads CASSLEARGSTDTQYF. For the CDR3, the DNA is TGTGCCAGCAGCTTAGAGGCCAGGGGGAGCACAGATACGCAGTATTTT.

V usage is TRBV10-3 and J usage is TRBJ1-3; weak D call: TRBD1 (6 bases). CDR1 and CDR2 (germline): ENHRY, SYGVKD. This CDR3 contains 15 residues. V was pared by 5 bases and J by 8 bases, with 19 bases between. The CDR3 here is CAISKGSAGADTIYF. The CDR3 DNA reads TGTGCCATCAGTAAAGGGTCTGCAGGGGCTGACACCATATATTTT.

The CDR3 reads CASAGGRELSEQYF. The CDR3 DNA reads TGCGCCAGTGCGGGCGGGAGGGAGCTGAGCGAGCAGTACTTC. The V call is TRBV5-1, the J call TRBJ2-7, with 9 bases fitting TRBD2. V lost 8 bases to trimming and J lost 6 bases; unmatched junction nucleotides: 12. Germline V gene data show CDR1 as SGHRS and CDR2 as YFSETQ. The CDR3 has 14 residues.

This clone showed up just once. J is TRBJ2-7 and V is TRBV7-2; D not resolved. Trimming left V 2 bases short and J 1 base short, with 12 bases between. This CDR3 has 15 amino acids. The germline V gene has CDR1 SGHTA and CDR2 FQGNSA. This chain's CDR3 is CASSLKIGLSYEQYF. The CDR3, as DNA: TGTGCCAGCAGCTTAAAAATTGGCCTTTCCTACGAGCAGTACTTC.

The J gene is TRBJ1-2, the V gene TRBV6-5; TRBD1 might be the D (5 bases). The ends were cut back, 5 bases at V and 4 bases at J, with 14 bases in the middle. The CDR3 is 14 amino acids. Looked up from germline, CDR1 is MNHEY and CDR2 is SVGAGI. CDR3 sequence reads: CASSPRRVGYGYTF. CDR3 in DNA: TGTGCCAGCAGTCCCCGCAGGGTGGGCTATGGCTACACCTTC.

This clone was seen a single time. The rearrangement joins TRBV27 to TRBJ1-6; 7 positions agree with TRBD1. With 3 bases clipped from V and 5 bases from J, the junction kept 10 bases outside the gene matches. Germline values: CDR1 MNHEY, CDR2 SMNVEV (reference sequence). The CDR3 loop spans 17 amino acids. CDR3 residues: CASSLIIGDSHNSPLHF. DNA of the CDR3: TGTGCCAGCAGTTTGATCATCGGGGACAGCCATAATTCACCCCTCCACTTT.

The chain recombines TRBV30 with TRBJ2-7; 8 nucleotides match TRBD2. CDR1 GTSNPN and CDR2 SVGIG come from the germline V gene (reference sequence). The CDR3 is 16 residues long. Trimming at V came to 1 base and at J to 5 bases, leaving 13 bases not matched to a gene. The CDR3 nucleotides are TGTGCCTGGAGTGCTTTGGGCAGCGGGGGAGGGCACGAGCAGTACTTC. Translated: CAWSALGSGGGHEQYF.

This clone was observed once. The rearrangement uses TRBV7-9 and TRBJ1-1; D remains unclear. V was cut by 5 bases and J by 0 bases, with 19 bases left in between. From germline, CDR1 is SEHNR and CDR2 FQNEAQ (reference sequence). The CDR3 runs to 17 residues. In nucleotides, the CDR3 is TGTGCCAGCAGCCGACACGAGGGAAATTCTATGAACACTGAAGCTTTCTTT. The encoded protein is CASSRHEGNSMNTEAFF.

CDR3 protein: CASRVDSLDTEAFF. CDR3 nucleotides: TGTGCCAGCAGGGTAGACAGTCTGGACACTGAAGCTTTCTTT. The chain employs TRBV6-5 and TRBJ1-1; possibly TRBD1 for D (5 bases). The V end was cut by 6 bases, the J end by 3 bases, with 14 bases between. Germline V gives CDR1 MNHEY, CDR2 SVGAGI. The CDR3 runs to 14 residues.

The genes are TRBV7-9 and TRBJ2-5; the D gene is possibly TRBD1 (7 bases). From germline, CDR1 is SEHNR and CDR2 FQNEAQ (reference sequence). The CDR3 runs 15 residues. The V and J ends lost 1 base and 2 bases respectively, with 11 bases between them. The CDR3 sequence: CASSLVAGGQETQYF. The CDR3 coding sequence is TGTGCCAGCAGCTTAGTGGCAGGGGGGCAAGAGACCCAGTACTTC.

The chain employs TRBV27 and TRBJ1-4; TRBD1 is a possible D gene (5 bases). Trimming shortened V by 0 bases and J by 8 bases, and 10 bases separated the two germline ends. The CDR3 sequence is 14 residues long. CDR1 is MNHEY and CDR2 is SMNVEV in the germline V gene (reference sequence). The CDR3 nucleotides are TGTGCCAGCAGTTTATCCAGGGTGGGCGAAAAACTGTTTTTT. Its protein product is CASSLSRVGEKLFF.

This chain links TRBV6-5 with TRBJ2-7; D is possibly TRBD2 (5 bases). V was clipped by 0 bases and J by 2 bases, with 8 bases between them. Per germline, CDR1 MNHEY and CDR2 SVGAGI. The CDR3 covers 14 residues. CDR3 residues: CASSYSSGAYEQYF. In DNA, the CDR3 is TGTGCCAGCAGTTACTCGTCCGGGGCCTACGAGCAGTACTTC.

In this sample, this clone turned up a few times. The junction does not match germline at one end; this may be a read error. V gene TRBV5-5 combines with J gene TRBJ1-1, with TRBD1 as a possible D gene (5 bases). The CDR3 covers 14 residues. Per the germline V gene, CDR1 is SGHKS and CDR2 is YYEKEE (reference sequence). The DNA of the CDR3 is TGTGCCAGCAGCGGGGGGAGCCCGGACGGACTCAGGATCTTT. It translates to CASSGGSPDGLRIF. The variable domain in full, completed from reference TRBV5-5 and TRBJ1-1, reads DAGVTQSPTHLIKTRGQQVTLRCSPISGHKSVSWYQQVLGQGPQFIFQYYEKEERGRGNFPDRFSARQFPNYSSELNVNALLLGDSALYLCASSGGSPDGLRIFGQGTRLTVV.

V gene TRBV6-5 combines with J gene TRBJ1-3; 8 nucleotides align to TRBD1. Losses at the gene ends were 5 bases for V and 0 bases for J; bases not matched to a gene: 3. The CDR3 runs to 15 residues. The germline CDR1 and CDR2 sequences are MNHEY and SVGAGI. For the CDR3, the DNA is TGTGCCAGCAGTCAGGGACAGGTCTCTGGAAACACCATATATTTT. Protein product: CASSQGQVSGNTIYF.

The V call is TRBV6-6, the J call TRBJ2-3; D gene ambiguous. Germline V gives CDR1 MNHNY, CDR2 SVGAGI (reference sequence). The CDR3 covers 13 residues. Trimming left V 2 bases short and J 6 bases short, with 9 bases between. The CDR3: CASSYDSSDTQYF. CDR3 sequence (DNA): TGTGCCAGCAGTTACGATTCGAGCGATACGCAGTATTTT.

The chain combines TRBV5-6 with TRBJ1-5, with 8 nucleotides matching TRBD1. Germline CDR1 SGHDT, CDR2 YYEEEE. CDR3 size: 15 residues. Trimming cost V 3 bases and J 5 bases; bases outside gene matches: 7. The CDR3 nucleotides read TGTGCCAGCAGCTCCATAGAGACAGGGGATCAGCCCCAGCATTTT. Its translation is CASSSIETGDQPQHF.

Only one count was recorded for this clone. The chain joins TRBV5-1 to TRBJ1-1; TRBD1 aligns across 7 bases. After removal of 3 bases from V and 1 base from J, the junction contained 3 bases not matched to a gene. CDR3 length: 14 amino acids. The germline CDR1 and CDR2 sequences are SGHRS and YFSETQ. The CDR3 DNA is TGCGCCAGCAGCTATCGGACAGGGAACACTGAAGCTTTCTTT. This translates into CASSYRTGNTEAFF.

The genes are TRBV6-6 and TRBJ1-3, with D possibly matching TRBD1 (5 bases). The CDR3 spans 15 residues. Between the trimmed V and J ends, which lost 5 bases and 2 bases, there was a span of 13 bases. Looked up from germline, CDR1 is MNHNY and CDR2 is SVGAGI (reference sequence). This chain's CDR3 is CASSPPGLTGNTIYF. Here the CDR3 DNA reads TGTGCCAGCAGTCCTCCGGGACTAACTGGAAACACCATATATTTT.

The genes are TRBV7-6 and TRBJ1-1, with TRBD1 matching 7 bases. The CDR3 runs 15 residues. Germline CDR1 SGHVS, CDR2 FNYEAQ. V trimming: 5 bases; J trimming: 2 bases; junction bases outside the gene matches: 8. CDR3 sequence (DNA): TGTGCCAGCAGCCCCAGTCGGACAGGCAACACTGAAGCTTTCTTT. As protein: CASSPSRTGNTEAFF.

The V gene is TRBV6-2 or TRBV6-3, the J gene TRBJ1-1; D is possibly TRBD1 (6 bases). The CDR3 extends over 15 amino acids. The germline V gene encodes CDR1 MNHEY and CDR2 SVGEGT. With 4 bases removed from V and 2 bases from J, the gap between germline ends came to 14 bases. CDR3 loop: CASSSAGTPNTEAFF. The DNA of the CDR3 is TGTGCCAGCAGTTCGGCCGGGACACCAAACACTGAAGCTTTCTTT.